This T cell receptor beta chain is from a study of cytomegalovirus exposure and HLA in healthy donors. The donors belonged to the roughly 110-subject validation cohort, separate from the roughly 670-subject first cohort. Profiled with immunoSEQ multiplex PCR; TCRdb holds only in-frame clones, not every one. The repertoire holds 100,000 to 150,000 clones, with roughly 89% as singletons. The study's findings and limits: Reports indicated that the classifier achieved high specificity and sensitivity in diagnosing cytomegalovirus status. Most TCR sequences were rare, but some public TCRs occurred in many donors.

Concerning this clone: Its antigen is undetermined.

Germline CDR1 LNHDA, CDR2 SQIVND (reference sequence). The CDR3 extends over 16 amino acids. Trimming removed 1 base at V and 2 bases at J, with 13 bases between. The chain links TRBV19 to TRBJ2-3, with D maybe TRBD1 (5 bases). The sample comprised PBMCs. The TCR originated in a woman under 30 in good health and CMV-seronegative. In DNA form, the CDR3 reads TGTGCCAGTAGTATAGGTACAGGCACCCCCACAGATACGCAGTATTTT. Its protein is CASSIGTGTPTDTQYF.